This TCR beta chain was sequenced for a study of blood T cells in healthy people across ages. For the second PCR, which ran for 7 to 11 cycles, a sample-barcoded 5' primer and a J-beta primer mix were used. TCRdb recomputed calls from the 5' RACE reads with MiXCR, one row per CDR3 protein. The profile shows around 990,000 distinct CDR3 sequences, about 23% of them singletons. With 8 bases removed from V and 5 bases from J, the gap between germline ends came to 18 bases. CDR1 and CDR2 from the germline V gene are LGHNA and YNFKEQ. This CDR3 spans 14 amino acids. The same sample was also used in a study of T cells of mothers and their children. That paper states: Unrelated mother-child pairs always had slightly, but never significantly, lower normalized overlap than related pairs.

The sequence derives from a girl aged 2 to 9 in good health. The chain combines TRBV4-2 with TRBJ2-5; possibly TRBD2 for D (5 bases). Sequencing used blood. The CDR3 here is CASGKPPTGETQYF. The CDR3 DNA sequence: TGTGCCAGCGGAAAACCACCGACGGGGGAGACCCAGTACTTC.